Each of the 3 T cell receptor beta chains below was sequenced from the same sample in a study of cytomegalovirus exposure and HLA in healthy donors. The PCR contained 60 Vbeta and 13 Jbeta primers. Profiling relied on immunoSEQ multiplex PCR, and the TCRdb table lists in-frame clones only, not all of them. The table records 150,000 to 200,000 clones, 72% of them present only once. Sequencing was done on a sample of PBMCs. Receptor source: a human donor in good health.

In DNA, the CDR3 is TGTGCCAGCAGTCCCCTAGTACCAAATCAGCCCCAGCATTTT. It yields the protein CASSPLVPNQPQHF. V usage is TRBV27 and J usage is TRBJ1-5; D gene uncertain. This CDR3 is 14 amino acids long. The germline V and J ends were trimmed by 5 bases and 4 bases, with 12 bases remaining between them. Per the germline V gene, CDR1 is MNHEY and CDR2 is SMNVEV (reference sequence).

The chain recombines TRBV5-1 with TRBJ2-3; maybe TRBD1 (6 bases). The CDR3 totals 14 residues. V lost 3 bases to trimming and J lost 5 bases, with 13 bases between them. Germline lookup yields CDR1 SGHRS and CDR2 YFSETQ. The CDR3 here is CASSYRDTGDTQYF. The CDR3 DNA follows: TGCGCCAGCAGCTACCGGGACACGGGAGATACGCAGTATTTT.

The rearrangement links TRBV4-3 to TRBJ1-5; the D is unclear. Germline V gene data show CDR1 as LGHNA and CDR2 as YSLEER. V dropped 3 bases and J dropped 0 bases, with 9 bases sitting between them. This CDR3 contains 15 residues. The CDR3 DNA follows: TGCGCCAGCAGCCAGACACCGTATAGCAATCAGCCCCAGCATTTT. Protein: CASSQTPYSNQPQHF.